This T cell receptor (beta chain) was identified during a study of T cell responses to AZD1222 COVID-19 vaccine. Study context: Pooled together were second doses at about 4 or about 12 weeks. Overall study findings and caveats: Repertoires were obtained only post-peak T cell response.

The CDR3 length is 15 residues. Germline CDR1 reads SGHTA; CDR2 reads FQGNSA. The germline V and J ends were trimmed by 1 base and 5 bases, with 14 bases remaining between them. Worth noting for this clone: No antigen is known for it.

Method: immunoSEQ multiplex PCR; TCRdb's copy keeps in-frame clones and lacks some. The sample holds fewer than 100,000 clones; roughly 81% are singletons and the top ten take about 13%. The input for sequencing was peripheral blood, taken on day 0 of AZD1222 vaccination. J is TRBJ1-2 and V is TRBV7-2, with D perhaps TRBD1 (5 bases). This TCR was sampled from an adult in good health. CDR3 residues: CASSLDEGAVYGYTF. In DNA, the CDR3 is TGTGCCAGCAGCTTAGATGAAGGGGCGGTGTATGGCTACACCTTC.